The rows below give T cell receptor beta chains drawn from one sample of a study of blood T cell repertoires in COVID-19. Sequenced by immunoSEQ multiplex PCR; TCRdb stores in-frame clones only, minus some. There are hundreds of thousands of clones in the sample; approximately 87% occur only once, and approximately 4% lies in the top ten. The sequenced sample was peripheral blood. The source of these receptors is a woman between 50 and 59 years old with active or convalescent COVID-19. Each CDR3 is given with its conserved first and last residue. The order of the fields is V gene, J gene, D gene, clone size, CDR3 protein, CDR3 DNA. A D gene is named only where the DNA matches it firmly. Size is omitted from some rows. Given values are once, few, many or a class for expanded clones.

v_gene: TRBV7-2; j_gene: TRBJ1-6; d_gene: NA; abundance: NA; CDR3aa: CASSPAGSYNSPLHF; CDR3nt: TGTGCCAGCAGTCCCGCCGGGAGCTATAATTCACCCCTCCACTTT
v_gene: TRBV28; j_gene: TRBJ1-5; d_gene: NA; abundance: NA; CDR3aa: CASSLRSRFINQPQHF; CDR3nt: TGTGCCAGCAGTTTAAGATCCAGGTTTATCAATCAGCCCCAGCATTTT
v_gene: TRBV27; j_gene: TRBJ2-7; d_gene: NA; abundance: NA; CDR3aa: CASRERQDLSYEQYF; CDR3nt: TGTGCCAGCCGAGAAAGACAGGACCTCTCCTACGAGCAGTACTTC
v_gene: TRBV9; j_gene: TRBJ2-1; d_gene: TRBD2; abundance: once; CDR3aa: CASSVVPAGEQFF; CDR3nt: TGTGCCAGCAGCGTAGTCCCAGCGGGGGAGCAGTTCTTC
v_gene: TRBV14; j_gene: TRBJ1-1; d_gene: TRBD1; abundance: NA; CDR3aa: CASKGASMNTEAFF; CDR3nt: TGTGCCAGCAAGGGGGCCTCCATGAACACTGAAGCTTTCTTT
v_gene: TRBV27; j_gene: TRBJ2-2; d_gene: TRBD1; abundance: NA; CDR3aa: CASSEGPGQSTGELFF; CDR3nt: TGTGCCAGCAGTGAGGGGCCGGGACAGAGTACCGGGGAGCTGTTTTTT
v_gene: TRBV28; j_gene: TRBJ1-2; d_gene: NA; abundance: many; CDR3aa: CASKEGGVLLYGYTF; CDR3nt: TGTGCCAGCAAGGAGGGAGGGGTATTATTATATGGCTACACCTTC
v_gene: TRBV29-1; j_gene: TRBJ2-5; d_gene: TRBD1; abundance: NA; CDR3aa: CSVSRNRDSKETQYF; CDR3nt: TGCAGCGTCTCCAGAAACCGGGACAGTAAAGAGACCCAGTACTTC
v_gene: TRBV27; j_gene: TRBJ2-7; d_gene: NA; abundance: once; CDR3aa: CASSIDQGLSYEQYF; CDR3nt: TGTGCCAGCAGTATAGATCAGGGGCTGTCCTACGAGCAGTACTTC
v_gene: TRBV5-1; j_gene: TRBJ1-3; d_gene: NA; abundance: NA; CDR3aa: CASSLGGGYSGNTIYF; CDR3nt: TGCGCCAGCAGCTTGGGAGGGGGTTACTCTGGAAACACCATATATTTT
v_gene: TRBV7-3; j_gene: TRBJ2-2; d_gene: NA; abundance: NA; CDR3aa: CASSPSWNTGELFF; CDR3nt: TGTGCCAGCAGCCCCTCTTGGAACACCGGGGAGCTGTTTTTT
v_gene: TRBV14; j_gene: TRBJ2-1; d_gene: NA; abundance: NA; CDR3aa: CASSQDPGDEQFF; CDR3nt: TGTGCCAGCAGCCAAGACCCGGGAGATGAGCAGTTCTTC
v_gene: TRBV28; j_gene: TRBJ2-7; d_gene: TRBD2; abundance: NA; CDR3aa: CASRKRETYEQYF; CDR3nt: TGTGCCAGCAGGAAGCGGGAGACCTACGAGCAGTACTTC
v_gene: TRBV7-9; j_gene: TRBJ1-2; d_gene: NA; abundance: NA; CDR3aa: CASSLGIYGYTF; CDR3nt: TGTGCCAGCAGCTTAGGTATTTATGGCTACACCTTC
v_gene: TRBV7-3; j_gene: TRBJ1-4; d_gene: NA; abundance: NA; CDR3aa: CASSLSEGEKLFF; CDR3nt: TGTGCCAGCAGCTTAAGTGAGGGCGAAAAACTGTTTTTT
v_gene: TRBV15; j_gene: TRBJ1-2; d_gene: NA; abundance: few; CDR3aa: CATSRGGQGFDGYTF; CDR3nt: TGTGCCACCAGCAGAGGGGGTCAGGGGTTTGATGGCTACACCTTC
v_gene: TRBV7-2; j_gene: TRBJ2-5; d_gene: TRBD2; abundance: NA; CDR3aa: CASTRGLAGGSRETQYF; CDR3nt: TGTGCCAGCACACGGGGACTAGCGGGGGGGAGTCGAGAGACCCAGTACTTC
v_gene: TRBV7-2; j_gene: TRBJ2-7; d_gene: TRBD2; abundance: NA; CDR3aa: CASSSGLAGPGGEQYF; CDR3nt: TGTGCCAGCAGCTCCGGACTAGCGGGCCCCGGGGGCGAGCAGTACTTC
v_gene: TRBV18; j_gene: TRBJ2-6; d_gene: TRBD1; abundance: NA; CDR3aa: CASSPDRAGANVLTF; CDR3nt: TGTGCCAGCTCACCCGACAGGGCTGGGGCCAACGTCCTGACTTTC
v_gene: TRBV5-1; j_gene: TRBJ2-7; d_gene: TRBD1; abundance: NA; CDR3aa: CASSFLPGQGFYEQYF; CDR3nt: TGCGCCAGCAGCTTCTTACCGGGACAGGGCTTTTACGAGCAGTACTTC
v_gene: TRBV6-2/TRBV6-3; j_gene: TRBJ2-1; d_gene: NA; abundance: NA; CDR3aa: CASSYPPGEQFF; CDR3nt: TGTGCCAGCAGTTACCCCCCGGGTGAGCAGTTCTTC
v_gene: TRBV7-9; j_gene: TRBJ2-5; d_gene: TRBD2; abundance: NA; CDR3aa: CASTLGGVQETQYF; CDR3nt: TGTGCCAGCACCCTTGGGGGGGTCCAAGAGACCCAGTACTTC
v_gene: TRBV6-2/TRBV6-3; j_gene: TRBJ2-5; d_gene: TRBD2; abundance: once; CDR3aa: CASSYGASGGWVEETQYF; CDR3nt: TGTGCCAGCAGTTACGGGGCTAGCGGGGGATGGGTAGAAGAGACCCAGTACTTC
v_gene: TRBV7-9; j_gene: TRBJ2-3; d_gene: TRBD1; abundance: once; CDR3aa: CASSPRDRVYTDTQYF; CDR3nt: TGTGCCAGCAGCCCCCGGGACAGGGTTTACACAGATACGCAGTATTTT
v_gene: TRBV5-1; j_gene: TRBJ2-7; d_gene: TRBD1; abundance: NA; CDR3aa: CASSFWDSSYEQYF; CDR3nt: TGCGCCAGCAGCTTCTGGGACAGTTCCTACGAGCAGTACTTC
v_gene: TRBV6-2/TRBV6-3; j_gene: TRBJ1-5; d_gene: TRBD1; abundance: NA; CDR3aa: CASSYRDRGETNQPQHF; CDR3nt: TGTGCCAGCAGTTACCGGGACAGGGGGGAGACCAATCAGCCCCAGCATTTT
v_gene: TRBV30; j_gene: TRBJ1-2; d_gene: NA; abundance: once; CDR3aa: CAWSAGRGVDGYTF; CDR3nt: TGTGCCTGGAGTGCAGGGAGGGGCGTGGATGGCTACACCTTC
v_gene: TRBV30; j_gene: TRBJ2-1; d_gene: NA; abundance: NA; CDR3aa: CAWGPTDNEQFF; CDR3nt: TGTGCCTGGGGACCTACCGACAATGAGCAGTTCTTC
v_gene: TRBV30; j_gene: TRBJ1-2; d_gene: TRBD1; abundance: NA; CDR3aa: CAWSVQGGAVYGYTF; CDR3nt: TGTGCCTGGAGTGTACAGGGGGGGGCAGTCTATGGCTACACCTTC
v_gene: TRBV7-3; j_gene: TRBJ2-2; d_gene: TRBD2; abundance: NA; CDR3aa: CASSPSGRANGELFF; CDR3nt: TGTGCCAGCAGCCCTAGCGGGAGGGCGAACGGGGAGCTGTTTTTT
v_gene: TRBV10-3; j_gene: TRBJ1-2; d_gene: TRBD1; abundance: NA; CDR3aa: CAISEEDRGGGGYTF; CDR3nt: TGTGCCATCAGTGAGGAAGACAGGGGAGGAGGTGGCTACACCTTC
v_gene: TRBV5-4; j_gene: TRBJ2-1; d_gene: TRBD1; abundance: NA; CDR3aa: CASSSGQGASGQFF; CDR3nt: TGTGCCAGCAGCTCCGGACAGGGGGCAAGTGGGCAGTTCTTC
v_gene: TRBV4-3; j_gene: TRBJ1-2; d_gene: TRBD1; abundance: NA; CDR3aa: CASSQDLTGGYGYTF; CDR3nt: TGCGCCAGCAGCCAAGATCTGACAGGGGGCTATGGCTACACCTTC
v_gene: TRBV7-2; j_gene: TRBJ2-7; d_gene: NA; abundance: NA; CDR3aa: CASSLEAGLYEQYF; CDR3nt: TGTGCCAGCAGCTTAGAAGCAGGGCTTTACGAGCAGTACTTC
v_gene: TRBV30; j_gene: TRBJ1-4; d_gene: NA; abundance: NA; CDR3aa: CAWSVLLGTTNEKLFF; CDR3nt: TGTGCCTGGAGTGTACTGCTCGGTACAACTAATGAAAAACTGTTTTTT
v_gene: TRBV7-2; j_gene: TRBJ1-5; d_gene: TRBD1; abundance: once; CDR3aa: CASSYGQGNQPQHF; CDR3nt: TGTGCCAGCAGCTACGGACAGGGGAATCAGCCCCAGCATTTT
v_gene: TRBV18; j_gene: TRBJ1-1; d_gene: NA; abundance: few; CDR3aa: CASSPFNRALEAFF; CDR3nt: TGTGCCAGCTCACCCTTCAACAGGGCCCTTGAAGCTTTCTTT